This T cell receptor (beta chain) was sequenced in a study of vaccination and CD4 T cells after COVID-19. The overall study: Overlapping spike peptides of SARS-CoV-2, HCoV-NL63, HCoV-OC43 and HCoV-229E stimulated the cells.

Sequencing of DNA taken from cultured CD4+ T cells relied on the Oncomine TCR Beta short-read assay. TCRdb analysed the PCR reads with MiXCR anew, one entry per CDR3 protein. The sample lists around 15,000 distinct CDR3 sequences, around half occurring once. CDR3 length: 16 amino acids. Germline loops: CDR1 SGHVS, CDR2 FNYEAQ. Notes on this clonotype: Its antigen is not known. One end of the junction fails to match germline, which may point to a read error.

The treatment is: roughly 11-day PBMC culture with coronavirus spike peptide pools or control peptides (ViraFEST assay). V usage is TRBV7-6 and J usage is TRBJ2-3, with 9 bases fitting TRBD2. The receptor's source is a human donor who had recovered from COVID-19. The sample consisted of CD4+ T cells from blood, cultured in vitro, taken before SARS-CoV-2 vaccination. The CDR3 sequence: CASSLAWRGGPDTQYF. As DNA, the CDR3 is TGTGCCAGCAGCCTAGCCTGGCGGGGGGGCCCAGATACGCAGTATTTT.